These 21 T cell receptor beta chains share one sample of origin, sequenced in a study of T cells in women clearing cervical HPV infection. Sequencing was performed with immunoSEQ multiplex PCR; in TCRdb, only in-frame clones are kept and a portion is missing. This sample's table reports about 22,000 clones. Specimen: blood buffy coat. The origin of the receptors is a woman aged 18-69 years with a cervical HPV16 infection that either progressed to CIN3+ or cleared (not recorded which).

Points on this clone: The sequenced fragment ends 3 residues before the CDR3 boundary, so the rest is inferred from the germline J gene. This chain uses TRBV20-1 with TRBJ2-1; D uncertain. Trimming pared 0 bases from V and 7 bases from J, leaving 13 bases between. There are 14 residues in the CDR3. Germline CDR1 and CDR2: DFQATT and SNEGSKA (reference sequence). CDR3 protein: CSAREGSSNNEQFF. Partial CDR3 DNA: TGCAGTGCTAGAGAGGGTAGCAGTAATAATGAG.

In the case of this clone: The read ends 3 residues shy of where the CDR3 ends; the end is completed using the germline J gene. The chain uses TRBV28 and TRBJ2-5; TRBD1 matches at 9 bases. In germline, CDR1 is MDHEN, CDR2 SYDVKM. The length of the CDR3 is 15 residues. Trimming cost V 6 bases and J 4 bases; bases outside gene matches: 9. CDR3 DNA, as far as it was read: TGTGCCAGCAGCACCGAACAGGGGGCAAGAGAGACC. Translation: CASSTEQGARET. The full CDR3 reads CASSTEQGARETQYF.

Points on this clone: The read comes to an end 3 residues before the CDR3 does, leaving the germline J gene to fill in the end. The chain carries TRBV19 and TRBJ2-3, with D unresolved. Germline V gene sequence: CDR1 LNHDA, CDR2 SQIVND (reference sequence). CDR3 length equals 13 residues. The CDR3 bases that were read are TGTGCCAGTAGTATTTATAGCAATCAGCCG. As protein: CASSIYSNQP. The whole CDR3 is CASSIYSNQPQYF.

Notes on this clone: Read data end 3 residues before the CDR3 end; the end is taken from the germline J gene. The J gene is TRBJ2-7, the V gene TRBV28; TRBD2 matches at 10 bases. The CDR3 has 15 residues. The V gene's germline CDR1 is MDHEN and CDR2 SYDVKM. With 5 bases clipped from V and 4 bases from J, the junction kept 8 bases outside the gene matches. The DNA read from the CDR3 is TGTGCCAGCAGTCGAACAAGCGGGAGGGCTTACGAG. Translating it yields CASSRTSGRAYE. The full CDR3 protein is CASSRTSGRAYEQYF.

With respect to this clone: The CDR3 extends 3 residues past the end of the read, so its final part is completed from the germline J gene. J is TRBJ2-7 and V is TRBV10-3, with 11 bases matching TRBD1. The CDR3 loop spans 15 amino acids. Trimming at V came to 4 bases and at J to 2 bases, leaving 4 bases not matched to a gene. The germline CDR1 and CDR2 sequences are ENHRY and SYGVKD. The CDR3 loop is CAISGWDRGTYEQYF. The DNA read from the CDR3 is TGTGCCATCAGTGGGTGGGACAGGGGGACCTACGAG.

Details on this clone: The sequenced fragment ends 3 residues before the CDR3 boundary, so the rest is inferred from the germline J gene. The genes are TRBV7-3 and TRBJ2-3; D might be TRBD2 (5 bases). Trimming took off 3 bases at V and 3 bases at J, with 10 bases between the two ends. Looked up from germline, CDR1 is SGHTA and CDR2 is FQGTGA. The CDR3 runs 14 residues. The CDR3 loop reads CASSFGSVTDTQYF. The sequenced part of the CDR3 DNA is TGTGCCAGCAGCTTCGGTAGCGTTACAGATACG.

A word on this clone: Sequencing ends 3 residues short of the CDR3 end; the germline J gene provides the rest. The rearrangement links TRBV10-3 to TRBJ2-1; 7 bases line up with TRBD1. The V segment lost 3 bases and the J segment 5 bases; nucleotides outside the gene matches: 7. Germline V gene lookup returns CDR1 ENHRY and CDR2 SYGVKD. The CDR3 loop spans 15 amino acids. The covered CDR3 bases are TGTGCCATCAGTGATTTCGGTACAGGGGACAATGAG. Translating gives CAISDFGTGDNE. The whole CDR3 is CAISDFGTGDNEQFF.

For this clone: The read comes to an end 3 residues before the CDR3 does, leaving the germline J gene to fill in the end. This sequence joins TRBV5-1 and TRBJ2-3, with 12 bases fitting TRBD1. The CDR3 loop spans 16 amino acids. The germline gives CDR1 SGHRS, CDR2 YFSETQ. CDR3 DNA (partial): TGCGCCAGCAGCCGTGGGACAGGGGGCGCGATGGAGACG. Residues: CASSRGTGGAMET. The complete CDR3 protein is CASSRGTGGAMETQYF.

CDR3 region: CSASPFSGLAGLQETQYF. CDR3 DNA, as far as it was read: TGCAGTGCTAGCCCGTTTTCGGGACTAGCGGGCCTCCAAGAGACC. The chain couples TRBV20-1 to TRBJ2-5; 12 nucleotides agree with TRBD2. The CDR3 end falls 3 residues outside the read, so it is completed with the germline J gene. In germline, CDR1 is DFQATT, CDR2 SNEGSKA (reference sequence). With V trimmed by 3 bases and J by 1 base, 12 bases remained unmatched. The CDR3 runs 18 residues.

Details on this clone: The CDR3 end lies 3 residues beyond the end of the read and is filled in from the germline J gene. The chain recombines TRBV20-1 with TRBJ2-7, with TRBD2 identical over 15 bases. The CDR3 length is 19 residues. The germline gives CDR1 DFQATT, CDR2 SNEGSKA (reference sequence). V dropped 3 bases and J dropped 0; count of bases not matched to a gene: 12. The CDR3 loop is CSARAGPGLAGGGSYEQYF. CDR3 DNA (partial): TGCAGTGCTAGGGCGGGACCGGGACTAGCGGGAGGTGGCTCCTACGAG.

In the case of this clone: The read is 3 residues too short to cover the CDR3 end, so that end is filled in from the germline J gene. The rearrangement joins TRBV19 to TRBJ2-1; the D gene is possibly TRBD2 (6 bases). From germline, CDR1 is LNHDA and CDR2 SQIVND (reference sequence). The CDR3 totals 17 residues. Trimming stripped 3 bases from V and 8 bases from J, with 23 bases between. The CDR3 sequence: CASSIPTRTLGGDEQFF. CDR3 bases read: TGTGCCAGTAGTATCCCCACCAGGACCCTCGGCGGGGATGAG.

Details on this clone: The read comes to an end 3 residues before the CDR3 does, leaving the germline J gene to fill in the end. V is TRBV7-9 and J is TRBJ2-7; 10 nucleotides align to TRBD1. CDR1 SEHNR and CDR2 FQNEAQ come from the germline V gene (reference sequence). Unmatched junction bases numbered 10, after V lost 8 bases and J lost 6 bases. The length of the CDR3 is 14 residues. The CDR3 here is CASGIGTGDREQYF. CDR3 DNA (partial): TGTGCCAGCGGAATAGGGACAGGGGACCGCGAG.

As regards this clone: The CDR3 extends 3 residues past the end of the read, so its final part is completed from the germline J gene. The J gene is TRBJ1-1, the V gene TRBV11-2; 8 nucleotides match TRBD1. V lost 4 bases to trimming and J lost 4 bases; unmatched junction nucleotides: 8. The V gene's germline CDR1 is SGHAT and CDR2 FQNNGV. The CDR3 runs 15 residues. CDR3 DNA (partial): TGTGCCAGCAGCTCGCATCAAACAGGGGGCACTGAA. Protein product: CASSSHQTGGTE. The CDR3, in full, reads CASSSHQTGGTEAFF.

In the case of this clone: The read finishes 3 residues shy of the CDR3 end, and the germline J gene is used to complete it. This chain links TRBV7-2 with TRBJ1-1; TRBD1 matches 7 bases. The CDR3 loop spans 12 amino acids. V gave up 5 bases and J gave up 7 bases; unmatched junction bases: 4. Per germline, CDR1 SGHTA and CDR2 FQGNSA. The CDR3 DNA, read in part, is TGTGCCAGCAGCGCGACAGGGTATGAA. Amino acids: CASSATGYE. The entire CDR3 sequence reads CASSATGYEAFF. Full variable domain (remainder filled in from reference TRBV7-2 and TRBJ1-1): GAGVSQSPSNKVTEKGKDVELRCDPISGHTALYWYRQSLGQGLEFLIYFQGNSAPDKSGLPSDRFSAERTGGSVSTLTIQRTQQEDSAVYLCASSATGYEAFFGQGTRLTVV.

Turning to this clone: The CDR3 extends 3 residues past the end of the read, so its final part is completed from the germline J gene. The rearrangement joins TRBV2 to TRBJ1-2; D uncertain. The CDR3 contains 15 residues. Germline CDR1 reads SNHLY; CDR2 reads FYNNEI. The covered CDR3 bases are TGTGCCAGCAGGCAACTAGCCGGGGTTATTGATACC. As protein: CASRQLAGVIDT. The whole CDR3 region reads CASRQLAGVIDTYTF.

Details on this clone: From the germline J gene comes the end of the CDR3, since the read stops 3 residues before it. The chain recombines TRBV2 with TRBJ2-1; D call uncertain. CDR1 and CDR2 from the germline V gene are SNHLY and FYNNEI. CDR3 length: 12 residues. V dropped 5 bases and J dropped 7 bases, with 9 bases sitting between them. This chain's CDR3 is CASSIRVNEQFF. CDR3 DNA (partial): TGTGCCAGCAGTATTCGGGTGAATGAG.

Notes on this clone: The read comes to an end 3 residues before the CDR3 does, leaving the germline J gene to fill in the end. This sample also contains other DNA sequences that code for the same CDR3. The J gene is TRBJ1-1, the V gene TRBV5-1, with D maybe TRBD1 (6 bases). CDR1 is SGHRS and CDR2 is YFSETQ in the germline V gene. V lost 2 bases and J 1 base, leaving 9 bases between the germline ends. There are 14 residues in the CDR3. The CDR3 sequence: CASSLGQTNTEAFF. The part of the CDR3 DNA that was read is TGCGCCAGCAGCTTAGGACAGACGAACACTGAA.

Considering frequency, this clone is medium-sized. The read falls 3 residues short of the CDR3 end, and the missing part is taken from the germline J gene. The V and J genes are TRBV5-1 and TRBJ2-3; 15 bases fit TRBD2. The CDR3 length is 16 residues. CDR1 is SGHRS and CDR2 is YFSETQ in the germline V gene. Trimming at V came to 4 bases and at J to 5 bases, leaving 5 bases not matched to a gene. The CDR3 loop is CASSTGLAGGRDTQYF. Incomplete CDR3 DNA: TGCGCCAGCAGCACGGGACTAGCGGGGGGTCGAGATACG.

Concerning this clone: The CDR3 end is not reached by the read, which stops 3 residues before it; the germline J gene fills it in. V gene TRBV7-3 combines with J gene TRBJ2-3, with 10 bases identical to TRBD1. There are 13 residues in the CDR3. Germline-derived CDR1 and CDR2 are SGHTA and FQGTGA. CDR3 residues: CASSPQTGGPQYF. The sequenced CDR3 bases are TGTGCCAGCAGCCCACAGACAGGGGGCCCG.

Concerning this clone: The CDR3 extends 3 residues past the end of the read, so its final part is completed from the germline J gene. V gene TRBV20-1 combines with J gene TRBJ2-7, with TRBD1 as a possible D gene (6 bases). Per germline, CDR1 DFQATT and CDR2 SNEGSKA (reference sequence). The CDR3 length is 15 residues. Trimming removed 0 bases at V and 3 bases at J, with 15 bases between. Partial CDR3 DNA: TGCAGTGCTAGAGATCAGAGGGGGATTCTCTACGAG. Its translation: CSARDQRGILYE. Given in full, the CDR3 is CSARDQRGILYEQYF.

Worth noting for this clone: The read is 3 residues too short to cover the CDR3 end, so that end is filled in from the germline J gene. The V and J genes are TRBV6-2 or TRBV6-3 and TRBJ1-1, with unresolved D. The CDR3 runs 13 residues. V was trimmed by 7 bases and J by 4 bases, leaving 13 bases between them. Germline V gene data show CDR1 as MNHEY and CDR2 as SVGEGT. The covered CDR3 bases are TGTGCCAGCAAATCCGCGGGAGGCACTGAA. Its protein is CASKSAGGTE. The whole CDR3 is CASKSAGGTEAFF.